The 15 T cell receptor beta chains given below trace back to one sample, sequenced in a study of liver allograft versus peripheral blood T cells. Study overall: T cell receptor repertoires in transplanted livers were compared with those in recipients' peripheral blood.

TCRdb analysed the reads with MiXCR anew, one entry per CDR3 protein. Of 3,500 to 4,500 distinct CDR3 sequences in the sample, about 15% were seen once. Receptors were obtained from a human patient who had a liver transplant. Some T cells may trace back to the graft donor.

Judged by abundance, this clonotype is medium-sized. V gene TRBV6-1 combines with J gene TRBJ1-1; D remains ambiguous. The CDR3 loop spans 11 amino acids. The germline V gene encodes CDR1 MNHNS and CDR2 SASEGT. V gave up 11 bases and J gave up 3 bases, with 10 bases separating them. This chain's CDR3 is CAGKGDTEAFF. As DNA, the CDR3 is TGTGCCGGGAAGGGAGACACTGAAGCTTTCTTT.

By sample fraction, this clonotype is medium-sized. The genes are TRBV19 and TRBJ1-5; tentative D call: TRBD1 (6 bases). Germline CDR1 is LNHDA and CDR2 is SQIVND (reference sequence). V lost 5 bases, J lost 2 bases, and 16 bases lay in between. This CDR3 has 16 residues. The CDR3 protein is CASSVIQGSRNQPQHF. The CDR3, as DNA: TGTGCCAGTAGTGTAATACAGGGCTCCCGCAATCAGCCCCAGCATTTT.

The J gene is TRBJ2-7, the V gene TRBV7-9; D is possibly TRBD1 (6 bases). The CDR3 spans 11 residues. Germline V gives CDR1 SEHNR, CDR2 FQNEAQ (reference sequence). V lost 3 bases and J lost 7, with 7 bases in between. As DNA, the CDR3 is TGTGCCAGCAGCTTCGGACAGGAGCAGTACTTC. It specifies CASSFGQEQYF.

In this sample, this clonotype is medium-sized. The chain links TRBV6-5 to TRBJ2-7, with D perhaps matching TRBD1 or TRBD2 (5 bases each). From germline, CDR1 is MNHEY and CDR2 SVGAGI. Trimming pared 9 bases from V and 9 bases from J, leaving 15 bases between. The CDR3 totals 11 residues. CDR3 sequence reads: CASGRGEGQYF. The CDR3 nucleotides are TGTGCCAGTGGCAGAGGGGAAGGGCAGTACTTC.

This clonotype is labeled medium-sized. J is TRBJ2-7 and V is TRBV28; 7 positions agree with TRBD2. V was clipped by 6 bases and J by 6 bases; unmatched bases: 14. CDR1 is MDHEN and CDR2 is SYDVKM in the germline V gene. The CDR3 extends over 15 amino acids. CDR3 amino acids: CASSRAGVSFGEQYF. The CDR3 region has the DNA TGTGCCAGCAGCCGGGCGGGGGTTTCCTTTGGCGAGCAGTACTTC. Variable domain in full (rest from reference TRBV28 and TRBJ2-7): DVKVTQSSRYLVKRTGEKVFLECVQDMDHENMFWYRQDPGLGLRLIYFSYDVKMKEKGDIPEGYSVSREKKERFSLILESASTNQTSMYLCASSRAGVSFGEQYFGPGTRLTVT.

This clonotype is labeled as large. The chain recombines TRBV28 with TRBJ1-6; no clear D. CDR3 length: 15 amino acids. Germline V gene data show CDR1 as MDHEN and CDR2 as SYDVKM. Trimming stripped 3 bases from V and 7 bases from J, with 13 bases between. The CDR3 loop reads CASSFMNFGNSPLHF. CDR3 DNA sequence: TGTGCCAGCAGTTTTATGAATTTCGGAAATTCACCCCTCCACTTT.

By proportion, this clonotype is medium-sized. V usage is TRBV6-1 and J usage is TRBJ2-7; D unclear. This CDR3 is built from 13 residues. Germline CDR1 reads MNHNS; CDR2 reads SASEGT. V lost 6 bases, J lost 3 bases, and 12 bases lay in between. DNA for the CDR3: TGTGCCAGCAGCCACACCCACAGCTACGAGCAGTACTTC. Translating it yields CASSHTHSYEQYF.

Sample share makes this clonotype medium-sized (0.01 to 0.1%). The chain combines TRBV6-2 or TRBV6-3 with TRBJ1-6, with D maybe TRBD1 (5 bases). CDR3 length: 16 amino acids. V dropped 6 bases and J dropped 7 bases, with 19 bases sitting between them. CDR1 and CDR2 from the germline V gene are MNHEY and SVGEGT. CDR3 nucleotide sequence: TGTGCCAGCAGCGGGACTGTAATCACATTCAATTCACCCCTCCACTTT. Residues: CASSGTVITFNSPLHF.

This clonotype is labeled medium-sized. The chain is built from TRBV30 and TRBJ1-1; weak D call: TRBD1 (6 bases). With 0 bases removed from V and 1 base from J, the gap between germline ends came to 15 bases. Germline values: CDR1 GTSNPN, CDR2 SVGIG (reference sequence). The CDR3 loop spans 16 amino acids. The CDR3 reads CAWSVGGSQGNTEAFF. CDR3 DNA: TGTGCCTGGAGTGTAGGGGGATCTCAAGGGAACACTGAAGCTTTCTTT. Drawing the rest from reference TRBV30 and TRBJ1-1, the complete variable domain is SQTIHQWPATLVQPVGSPLSLECTVEGTSNPNLYWYRQAAGRGLQLLFYSVGIGQISSEVPQNLSASRPQDRQFILSSKKLLLSDSGFYLCAWSVGGSQGNTEAFFGQGTRLTVV.

In its sample, this clonotype ranks as medium-sized (0.01 to 0.1%). The gene calls are TRBV24-1 and TRBJ2-1, with D possibly being TRBD2 (6 bases). Trimming removed 3 bases from V and 0 bases from J, with 11 bases in between. Germline V lookup: CDR1 KGHDR, CDR2 SFDVKD. This CDR3 comprises 16 residues. The CDR3 coding sequence is TGTGCCACCAGTGATAGTGTGGGGGGCTCCTACAATGAGCAGTTCTTC. It encodes CATSDSVGGSYNEQFF.

By proportion, this clonotype is medium-sized. V gene TRBV18 combines with J gene TRBJ2-1; 7 bases match TRBD2. Germline loops: CDR1 KGHSH, CDR2 LQKENI. The CDR3 has 12 residues. J lost 10 bases, V lost 3 bases, and 3 bases had no gene match. The CDR3 here is CASSPAGREQFF. CDR3 DNA sequence: TGTGCCAGCTCACCGGCCGGGAGGGAGCAGTTCTTC.

This clonotype was seen only a few times. The gene calls are TRBV20-1 and TRBJ2-5, with 7 bases fitting TRBD1. Germline lookup yields CDR1 DFQATT and CDR2 SNEGSKA (reference sequence). Trimming removed 4 bases from V and 0 bases from J; junction bases left unmatched: 5. The CDR3 has 14 amino acids. The CDR3 bases are TGCAGTGCTAATAGACAGGGTAACCAAGAGACCCAGTACTTC. This encodes CSANRQGNQETQYF.

In its sample, this clonotype ranks as medium-sized. This chain links TRBV19 with TRBJ2-7; D gene unclear. The germline gives CDR1 LNHDA, CDR2 SQIVND (reference sequence). Trimming shortened V by 6 bases and J by 0 bases, and 15 bases separated the two germline ends. The CDR3 is 15 residues long. The CDR3 coding sequence is TGTGCCAGTAGAGTGTGCGTCCGCGACTCCTACGAGCAGTACTTC. Amino acids: CASRVCVRDSYEQYF.

In its sample, this clonotype ranks as medium-sized (0.01 to 0.1%). This chain connects TRBV27 to TRBJ1-1, with unresolved D. Looked up from germline, CDR1 is MNHEY and CDR2 is SMNVEV (reference sequence). V was trimmed by 7 bases and J by 11 bases, leaving 14 bases between them. CDR3 size: 11 residues. CDR3 in DNA: TGTGCCAGCACCTTAGGTGGGGAGGCTTTCTTT. It is translated as CASTLGGEAFF.

This clonotype ranks as medium-sized (0.01 to 0.1%). The chain couples TRBV19 to TRBJ1-1; D might be TRBD1 (6 bases). V was pared by 10 bases and J by 0 bases, with 18 bases between. The CDR3 totals 15 residues. Germline V lookup: CDR1 LNHDA, CDR2 SQIVND (reference sequence). The CDR3 nucleotides are TGTGCCACAACTAAATCCGGGACATTGAACACTGAAGCTTTCTTT. The encoded protein is CATTKSGTLNTEAFF.